A few counts support the clone carrying this TCR beta chain. Measured with immunoSEQ multiplex PCR; TCRdb has only the in-frame clones, and not every one. The profile covers fewer than 200,000 clones, with roughly 82% appearing a single time and over 12% taken by the ten largest. This study enrolled people aged 18 to 89 from roughly 24 US geographic areas. This specimen comes from a study of blood T cell repertoires in COVID-19. CDR3 length equals 13 residues. The germline V gene encodes CDR1 SGHTA and CDR2 FQGNSA. Trimming pared 5 bases from V and 6 bases from J, leaving 11 bases between. The sequence derives from a man aged 45-60 years who had recovered from COVID-19. Input material: PBMCs or T cells enriched from blood (not recorded which). The chain uses TRBV7-2 and TRBJ1-5, with no clear D. CDR3 sequence (DNA): TGTGCCAGCAGCCGAGATGTGAGTCAGCCCCAGCATTTT. Encoded protein: CASSRDVSQPQHF.